Sequencing of this T cell receptor beta chain was carried out in a study of shared clonotypes between healthy human individuals. Deletions cut 6 bases from V and 5 bases from J, with 14 bases between. This CDR3 is 12 amino acids long. Germline V CDR1 and CDR2: SQVTM, ANQGSEA. Assay: immunoSEQ multiplex PCR; the TCRdb copy retains only in-frame clones and omits some. The table shows 1,400,000 or so clones, with approximately 98.5% occurring only once. Sequencing used naive CD4+ T cells sorted from blood. Subset defined: CD45RA+ positively selected. This clonotype was sampled from a man younger than 40 in good health. The genes are TRBV29-1 and TRBJ2-7; D could derive from TRBD1 or TRBD2 (5 bases each). The CDR3 DNA follows: TGCAGCGTGGGGTCGGGGCTGGACGAGCAGTACTTC. Encoded protein: CSVGSGLDEQYF.